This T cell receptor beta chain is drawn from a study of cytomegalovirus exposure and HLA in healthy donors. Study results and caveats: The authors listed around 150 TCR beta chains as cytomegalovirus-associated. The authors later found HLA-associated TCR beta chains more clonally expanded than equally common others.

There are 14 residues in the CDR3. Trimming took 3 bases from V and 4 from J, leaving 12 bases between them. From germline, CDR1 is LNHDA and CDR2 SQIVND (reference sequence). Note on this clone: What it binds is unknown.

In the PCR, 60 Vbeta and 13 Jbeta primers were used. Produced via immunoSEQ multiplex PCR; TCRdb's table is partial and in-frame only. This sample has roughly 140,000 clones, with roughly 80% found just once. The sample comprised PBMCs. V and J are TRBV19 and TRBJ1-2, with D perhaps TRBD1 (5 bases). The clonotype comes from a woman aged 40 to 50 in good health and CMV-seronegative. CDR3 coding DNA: TGTGCCAGTAGTATCCGGCGGGACGGCTATGGCTACACCTTC. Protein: CASSIRRDGYGYTF.